These 21 T cell receptor beta chains came from one sample sequenced in a study of T cell responses to AZD1222 COVID-19 vaccine. TCRdb keeps only in-frame clones here, not all; method: immunoSEQ multiplex PCR. Found here are 180,000 or so clones, approximately 90% of them singletons; the top ten hold 1% to 1.5%. The specimen comprised peripheral blood, sampled 28 days after the second AZD1222 dose. Every receptor here comes from an adult who received the AZD1222 COVID-19 vaccine.

V usage is TRBV6-1 and J usage is TRBJ2-7, with 7 bases that match TRBD2. The CDR3 is 16 residues long. Germline V gives CDR1 MNHNS, CDR2 SASEGT. V lost 4 bases to trimming and J lost 4 bases; unmatched junction nucleotides: 13. Written as DNA, the CDR3 is TGTGCCAGCAGTGTACAGCTCCCCGGGACTACGTACGAGCAGTACTTC. As protein: CASSVQLPGTTYEQYF.

The rearrangement joins TRBV6-1 to TRBJ1-5, with D possibly matching TRBD1 (5 bases). V lost 1 base, J lost 1 base, and 8 bases lay in between. This CDR3 has 15 amino acids. Germline CDR1 reads MNHNS; CDR2 reads SASEGT. CDR3 nucleotides: TGTGCCAGCAGTGAAGGGGACGTCAGCAATCAGCCCCAGCATTTT. Its protein is CASSEGDVSNQPQHF.

This clone has only one observation. The rearrangement links TRBV10-2 to TRBJ2-7; TRBD2 matches at 9 bases. CDR3 length: 15 residues. The germline V gene encodes CDR1 WSHSY and CDR2 SAAADI. V shed 2 bases, J shed 0 bases, and the junction held 2 bases outside the gene matches. The CDR3 nucleotides are TGCGCCAGCAGTGAGCCGGGACTAGCCTCCTACGAGCAGTACTTC. This codes for CASSEPGLASYEQYF.

This clone has just one count. V is TRBV27 and J is TRBJ2-7, with a weak D call TRBD1 (5 bases). CDR3 length equals 13 residues. The V and J ends lost 5 bases and 2 bases respectively, with 10 bases between them. CDR1 MNHEY and CDR2 SMNVEV come from the germline V gene (reference sequence). CDR3 loop: CASSQGQAYEQYF. CDR3 nucleotide sequence: TGTGCCAGCAGTCAAGGACAAGCCTACGAGCAGTACTTC.

The CDR3 nucleotides are TGTGCCAGCATCAGGAGCACCGGGGAGCTGTTTTTT. As protein: CASIRSTGELFF. This rearrangement joins TRBV6-5 to TRBJ2-2; D gene uncertain. Trimming took off 7 bases at V and 4 bases at J, with 7 bases between the two ends. The CDR3 is 12 residues long. Germline V lookup: CDR1 MNHEY, CDR2 SVGAGI.

This clone has only one observation. This chain uses TRBV28 with TRBJ1-4, with D perhaps matching TRBD1 (5 bases). The V end lost 3 bases, the J end lost 6 bases, and 11 bases lay between the germline ends. The CDR3 is made up of 14 amino acids. Germline V lookup: CDR1 MDHEN, CDR2 SYDVKM. The CDR3 region is CASSLRGTDEKLFF. DNA of the CDR3: TGTGCCAGCAGTTTGAGGGGTACAGATGAAAAACTGTTTTTT.

The rearrangement uses TRBV7-2 and TRBJ1-5, with D unresolved. Germline CDR1 and CDR2: SGHTA and FQGNSA. V lost 1 base and J 3 bases, leaving 10 bases between the germline ends. The length of the CDR3 is 15 residues. The CDR3 loop is CASSLGVAANQPQHF. The CDR3 nucleotides read TGTGCCAGCAGCTTAGGGGTCGCAGCCAATCAGCCCCAGCATTTT. Full variable domain (outside the CDR3, taken from reference TRBV7-2 and TRBJ1-5): GAGVSQSPSNKVTEKGKDVELRCDPISGHTALYWYRQSLGQGLEFLIYFQGNSAPDKSGLPSDRFSAERTGGSVSTLTIQRTQQEDSAVYLCASSLGVAANQPQHFGDGTRLSIL.

This sequence joins TRBV5-1 and TRBJ1-5; D is unclear. In germline, CDR1 is SGHRS, CDR2 YFSETQ. CDR3 size: 11 residues. The V gene lost 0 bases and the J gene lost 6 bases, with 1 base spanning the gap. The CDR3 region is CASSLVQPQHF. CDR3 bases: TGCGCCAGCAGCTTGGTTCAGCCCCAGCATTTT.

This rearrangement joins TRBV5-6 to TRBJ2-7, with D unclear. V shed 4 bases and J shed 6 bases, with 11 bases lying between them. The CDR3 is 12 amino acids. The V gene's germline CDR1 is SGHDT and CDR2 YYEEEE. The CDR3 nucleotides are TGTGCCAGCAGCCACCCGGACGGCGAGCAGTACTTC. As protein: CASSHPDGEQYF.

The J gene is TRBJ1-5, the V gene TRBV10-1; 8 bases line up with TRBD1. Germline V CDR1 and CDR2: WNHNN, SYGVQD (reference sequence). The V and J ends lost 2 bases and 6 bases, in that order; junction bases with no gene match: 6. The CDR3 totals 15 residues. The CDR3 bases are TGCGCCAGCAGTGAGAGGACAGGGATCGGTCAGCCCCAGCATTTT. Amino acids: CASSERTGIGQPQHF.

J is TRBJ1-5 and V is TRBV2; TRBD1 agrees at 9 bases. Germline V CDR1 and CDR2: SNHLY, FYNNEI. The trim removed 4 bases at V and 2 bases at J, leaving 3 bases unmatched. The CDR3 consists of 15 residues. CDR3 in DNA: TGTGCCAGCAGTGTGGACAGGGGAGGCAATCAGCCCCAGCATTTT. Protein product: CASSVDRGGNQPQHF. Supplemented by reference TRBV2 and TRBJ1-5, the full variable domain reads EPEVTQTPSHQVTQMGQEVILRCVPISNHLYFYWYRQILGQKVEFLVSFYNNEISEKSEIFDDQFSVERPDGSNFTLKIRSTKLEDSAMYFCASSVDRGGNQPQHFGDGTRLSIL.

This chain joins TRBV27 and TRBJ2-7, with D unresolved. The germline gives CDR1 MNHEY, CDR2 SMNVEV (reference sequence). V dropped 5 bases and J dropped 2 bases, with 4 bases sitting between them. The CDR3 sequence is 11 residues long. CDR3: CASSRAYEQYF. In DNA, the CDR3 is TGTGCCAGCAGTCGAGCCTACGAGCAGTACTTC.

The V call is TRBV12-1, the J call TRBJ1-5. TRBV12-1 is a listed pseudogene. The CDR3 is 13 amino acids. The CDR3 nucleotides read TGTGCCAGCAGCTGGGGTGCGGACCAGCCCCAGCATTTT. Translating gives CASSWGADQPQHF.

V and J are TRBV29-1 and TRBJ1-5; no reliable D call. This CDR3 region has 13 residues. Germline CDR1 and CDR2: SQVTM and ANQGSEA. Deletions cut 4 bases from V and 6 bases from J, with 13 bases between. This chain's CDR3 is CSVVFISGQPQHF. CDR3 nucleotides: TGCAGCGTTGTTTTCATATCTGGTCAGCCCCAGCATTTT.

The chain employs TRBV28 and TRBJ2-7, with D unresolved. Germline loops: CDR1 MDHEN, CDR2 SYDVKM. The CDR3 totals 14 residues. Trimming left V 2 bases short and J 4 bases short, with 12 bases between. CDR3 sequence: CASSLLPGRYEQYF. The CDR3 nucleotides are TGTGCCAGCAGTTTACTGCCGGGTAGGTACGAGCAGTACTTC.

This clone was detected once. The chain uses TRBV6-2 or TRBV6-3 and TRBJ1-1; 7 nucleotides agree with TRBD1. The CDR3 sequence is 14 residues long. Looked up from germline, CDR1 is MNHEY and CDR2 is SVGEGT. Trimming cost V 5 bases and J 4 bases; bases outside gene matches: 7. Here the CDR3 reads CASSPRQGTTEAFF. The CDR3 DNA reads as TGTGCCAGCAGTCCCCGACAGGGTACCACTGAAGCTTTCTTT.

The rearrangement uses TRBV5-1 and TRBJ1-4, with D perhaps TRBD1 (6 bases). Germline lookup yields CDR1 SGHRS and CDR2 YFSETQ. V shed 0 bases and J shed 3 bases, with 15 bases lying between them. The CDR3 totals 17 residues. The CDR3 is CASSLAPQGISNEKLFF. The DNA for the CDR3 is TGCGCCAGCAGCTTGGCCCCACAGGGTATATCTAATGAAAAACTGTTTTTT.

This clone was seen once. The chain uses TRBV27 and TRBJ1-6; weak D call: TRBD1 (5 bases). There are 14 residues in the CDR3. V was cut by 5 bases and J by 8 bases, with 13 bases left in between. CDR1 and CDR2 from the germline V gene are MNHEY and SMNVEV (reference sequence). CDR3 sequence reads: CASSISRDYSPLHF. The CDR3, as DNA: TGTGCCAGCAGTATCAGCAGGGACTATTCACCCCTCCACTTT.

The chain employs TRBV12-3 or TRBV12-4 and TRBJ1-5; D is unresolved. This CDR3 has 13 amino acids. V shed 3 bases and J shed 6 bases, with 9 bases lying between them. This CDR3 reads CASSLREGQPQHF. The CDR3 DNA reads TGTGCCAGCAGTTTGAGGGAGGGTCAGCCCCAGCATTTT.

CDR3 region: CASSSTGLDLFGYTF. CDR3 bases: TGTGCCAGCAGTTCCACTGGGTTGGACCTTTTTGGCTACACCTTC. This chain joins TRBV28 and TRBJ1-2; unclear D gene. There are 15 residues in the CDR3. Trimming cost V 4 bases and J 7 bases, with 19 bases left between them. Per the germline V gene, CDR1 is MDHEN and CDR2 is SYDVKM.

The gene calls are TRBV27 and TRBJ1-3; no clear D. Trimming cost V 3 bases and J 0 bases, with 15 bases left between them. Germline V gives CDR1 MNHEY, CDR2 SMNVEV (reference sequence). The CDR3 covers 17 residues. As DNA, the CDR3 is TGTGCCAGCAGTTTGGGGATTAGGCGACTCTCTGGAAACACCATATATTTT. Its translation: CASSLGIRRLSGNTIYF.